The 9 T cell receptor beta chains below all came from one sample that was sequenced in a study of naive and memory T cell subsets. TCR cDNA received a 3' ligated oligonucleotide that carried a UMI. Ligated cDNA underwent four rounds of PCR with nested alpha and beta constant region primers and SP2. TCRdb fed the UMI-ligation and nested PCR reads into MiXCR, producing one record per CDR3 protein. The table lists about 25,000 distinct CDR3 sequences, over 4% of them singletons, with 7.4% in the top ten. The specimen sequenced was blood. The receptor set was obtained from an adult in good health.

The V gene is TRBV5-1, the J gene TRBJ2-5; D tentatively reads TRBD1 or TRBD2 (6 bases each). Per the germline V gene, CDR1 is SGHRS and CDR2 is YFSETQ. Between the trimmed V and J ends, which lost 3 bases and 5 bases, there was a span of 11 bases. The CDR3 loop spans 13 amino acids. The CDR3 protein is CASSSEGGETQYF. In DNA form, the CDR3 reads TGCGCCAGCAGCTCGGAGGGGGGCGAGACCCAGTACTTC.

This clonotype was seen many times. V is TRBV2 and J is TRBJ2-7; 7 bases map to TRBD2. This CDR3 spans 12 amino acids. Germline CDR1 and CDR2: SNHLY and FYNNEI. V trimming: 4 bases; J trimming: 5 bases; junction bases outside the gene matches: 2. The CDR3 region has the DNA TGTGCCAGCAGTGTCGGGGGGAACGAGCAGTACTTC. It codes for CASSVGGNEQYF.

This clonotype was seen ten or more times. This chain links TRBV28 with TRBJ2-7; the match to TRBD2 covers 7 bases. From germline, CDR1 is MDHEN and CDR2 SYDVKM. This CDR3 is 14 amino acids long. V gave up 2 bases and J gave up 0 bases; unmatched junction bases: 1. The CDR3 DNA reads TGTGCCAGCAGTTTACTAGCGGCCTCCTACGAGCAGTACTTC. Protein product: CASSLLAASYEQYF. The full variable domain, rest sourced from reference TRBV28 and TRBJ2-7, is DVKVTQSSRYLVKRTGEKVFLECVQDMDHENMFWYRQDPGLGLRLIYFSYDVKMKEKGDIPEGYSVSREKKERFSLILESASTNQTSMYLCASSLLAASYEQYFGPGTRLTVT.

Many counts were recorded for this clonotype. The chain joins TRBV4-1 to TRBJ2-3, with a weak D call TRBD2 (6 bases). The CDR3 runs 14 residues. V lost 2 bases, J lost 8 bases, and 14 bases lay in between. Germline-derived CDR1 and CDR2 are MGHRA and YSYEKL. Here the CDR3 reads CASSQTRELVTQYF. The DNA of the CDR3 is TGCGCCAGCAGCCAAACCCGGGAGCTGGTTACGCAGTATTTT.

Ten or more counts support this clonotype. The CDR3 protein is CASSRTGYGYTF. Written as DNA, the CDR3 is TGTGCCAGCAGCCGGACAGGCTATGGCTACACCTTC. V and J are TRBV28 and TRBJ1-2; 7 bases agree with TRBD1. Trimming cost V 6 bases and J 4 bases; bases outside gene matches: 2. The germline gives CDR1 MDHEN, CDR2 SYDVKM. The CDR3 loop spans 12 amino acids.

Points on this clonotype: Being one base from a much bigger clone, this may be a read error. The chain links TRBV6-5 to TRBJ1-1, with a possible D match to TRBD1 (6 bases). Between the trimmed V and J ends, which lost 5 bases and 1 base, there was a span of 14 bases. The CDR3 has 15 amino acids. Looked up from germline, CDR1 is MNHEY and CDR2 is SVGAGI. The CDR3 loop is CASSSHGQRNTEAFF. The CDR3 DNA reads as TGTGCCAGCAGTAGCCACGGACAGAGGAACACTGAAGCTTTCTTT.

This clonotype was seen more than once but under ten times. The chain employs TRBV20-1 and TRBJ2-7, with D perhaps TRBD2 (7 bases). CDR3 length equals 14 residues. Trimming left V 1 base short and J 1 base short, with 11 bases between. Germline V CDR1 and CDR2: DFQATT, SNEGSKA (reference sequence). This CDR3 reads CSARGGGASYEQYF. In nucleotides, the CDR3 is TGCAGTGCTAGAGGGGGGGGGGCTTCCTACGAGCAGTACTTC.

This clonotype was counted at least ten times. J is TRBJ2-7 and V is TRBV15, with D hard to call. Trimming removed 2 bases at V and 3 bases at J, with 8 bases between. CDR3 length equals 13 residues. Germline values: CDR1 LNHNV, CDR2 YYDKDF (reference sequence). Here the CDR3 DNA reads TGTGCCACCAGCAGACCCAACTACTACGAGCAGTACTTC. Amino acid sequence: CATSRPNYYEQYF. Filled out from reference TRBV15 and TRBJ2-7, the complete variable domain reads DAMVIQNPRYQVTQFGKPVTLSCSQTLNHNVMYWYQQKSSQAPKLLFHYYDKDFNNEADTPDNFQSRRPNTSFCFLDIRSPGLGDTAMYLCATSRPNYYEQYFGPGTRLTVT.

The sample holds many counts of this clonotype. This chain joins TRBV19 and TRBJ2-1; the match to TRBD1 covers 10 bases. CDR1 LNHDA and CDR2 SQIVND come from the germline V gene (reference sequence). V shed 4 bases, J shed 4 bases, and the junction held 1 base outside the gene matches. The CDR3 covers 14 residues. The CDR3 nucleotides read TGTGCCAGTAGTAGGGGACAGGGGTACAATGAGCAGTTCTTC. Protein sequence: CASSRGQGYNEQFF.